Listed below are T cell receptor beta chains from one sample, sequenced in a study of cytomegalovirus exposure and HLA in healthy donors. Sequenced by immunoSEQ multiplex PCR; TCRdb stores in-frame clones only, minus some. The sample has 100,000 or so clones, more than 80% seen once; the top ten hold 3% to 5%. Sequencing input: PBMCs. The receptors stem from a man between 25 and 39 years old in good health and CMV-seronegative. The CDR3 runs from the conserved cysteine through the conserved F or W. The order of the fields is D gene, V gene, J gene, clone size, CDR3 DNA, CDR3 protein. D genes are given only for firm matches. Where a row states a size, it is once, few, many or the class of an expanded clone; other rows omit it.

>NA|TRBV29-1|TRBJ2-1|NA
TGCAGCGTCGCCCAACCGGGATTAAACAATGAGCAGTTCTTC
CSVAQPGLNNEQFF
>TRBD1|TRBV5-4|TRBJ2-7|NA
TGTGCCAGCAGGCGGGACAGGAATGCTTACGAGCAGTACTTC
CASRRDRNAYEQYF
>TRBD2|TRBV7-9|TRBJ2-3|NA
TGTGCCAGCAGCTTAAGGTTCCTAGCGGGGGTCACAGATACGCAGTATTTT
CASSLRFLAGVTDTQYF
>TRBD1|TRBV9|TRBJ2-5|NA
TGTGCCAGCAGCGAAAGGACAGGCTTCCCCCAAGAGACCCAGTACTTC
CASSERTGFPQETQYF
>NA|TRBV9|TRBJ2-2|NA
TGTGCCAGCAGCGTACCGGAATTGGTACAGGACACCGGGGAGCTGTTTTTT
CASSVPELVQDTGELFF
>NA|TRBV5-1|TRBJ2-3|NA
TGCGCCAGCAGCTTGGCCTTTAATAGCAGGGCCTCTAGCACAGATACGCAGTATTTT
CASSLAFNSRASSTDTQYF
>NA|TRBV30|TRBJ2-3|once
TGTGCCTGGATTTCCATGGGGGGACCAACAGATACGCAGTATTTT
CAWISMGGPTDTQYF
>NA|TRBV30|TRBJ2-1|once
TGTGCCTGGAGTGTTGGGACAAGCTACAATGAGCAGTTCTTC
CAWSVGTSYNEQFF
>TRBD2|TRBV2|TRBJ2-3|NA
TGTGCCAGCACCACTAGCGGGGTGGCAGATACGCAGTATTTT
CASTTSGVADTQYF
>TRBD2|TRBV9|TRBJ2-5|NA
TGTGCCAGCAGCGTAGCTATGGGGACTAGGATAAAAGAGACCCAGTACTTC
CASSVAMGTRIKETQYF
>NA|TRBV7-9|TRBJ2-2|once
TGTGCCAGCAGCGACCACAGGGTACAGGGGGAGCTGTTTTTT
CASSDHRVQGELFF
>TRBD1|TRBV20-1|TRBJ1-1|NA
TGCAGACTTTCAGGGGGCACTGAAGCTTTCTTT
CRLSGGTEAFF
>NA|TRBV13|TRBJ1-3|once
TGTGCCAGCAGCCTAGGGATCAGTCCCACTGGAAACACCATATATTTT
CASSLGISPTGNTIYF
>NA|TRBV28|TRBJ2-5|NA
TGTGCCAGCAGTCTCGGGGGAACTTTCCAAGAGACCCAGTACTTC
CASSLGGTFQETQYF
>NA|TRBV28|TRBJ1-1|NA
TGTGCCAGCAGTTCACAGGGCATGAGGACTGAAGCTTTCTTT
CASSSQGMRTEAFF
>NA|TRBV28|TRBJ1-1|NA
TGTGCCAGCAGACCCACGGTGGCTGAAGCTTTCTTT
CASRPTVAEAFF
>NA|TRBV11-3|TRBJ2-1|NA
TGTGCCAGCAGCCGATGGACAGGGAGGGACAATGAGCAGTTCTTC
CASSRWTGRDNEQFF
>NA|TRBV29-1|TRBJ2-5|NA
TGCAGCGTTGGAGAACAGTCCGGGACCCAGTACTTC
CSVGEQSGTQYF
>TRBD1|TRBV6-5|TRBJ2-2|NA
TGTGCCAGCAGCCGGGACAGGGGGAACACCGGGGAGCTGTTTTTT
CASSRDRGNTGELFF
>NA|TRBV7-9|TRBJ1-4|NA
TGTGCCAGCAGCCCCTGGGGGGATAATGAAAAACTGTTTTTT
CASSPWGDNEKLFF
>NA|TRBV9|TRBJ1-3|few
TGTGCCAGCAGCGTAGGGAGCTCTGGAAACACCATATATTTT
CASSVGSSGNTIYF
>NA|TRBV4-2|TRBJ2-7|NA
TGTGCCAGCAGCCAAGATTCTCCGCTAGAATCCTACGAGCAGTACTTC
CASSQDSPLESYEQYF
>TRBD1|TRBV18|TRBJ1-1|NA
TGTGCCAGCTCACCCGGACAGGGCTTGGACACTGAAGCTTTCTTT
CASSPGQGLDTEAFF
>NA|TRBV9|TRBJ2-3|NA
TGTGCCAGCAGCCCAACTACAGATACGCAGTATTTT
CASSPTTDTQYF
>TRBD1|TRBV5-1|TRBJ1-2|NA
TGCGCCAGCAGCGTCGACAGGGGAAGTGGCTACACCTTC
CASSVDRGSGYTF
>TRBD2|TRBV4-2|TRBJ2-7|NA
TGTGCCAGCAGCCAAGAGGGACCGGGAGGGTTTCTCTACGAGCAGTACTTC
CASSQEGPGGFLYEQYF
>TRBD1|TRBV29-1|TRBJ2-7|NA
TGCAGCGGGACAGGGGACGAGCAGTACTTC
CSGTGDEQYF
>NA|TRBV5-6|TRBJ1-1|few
TGTGCCAGCAGTCTTGGGGCAGCGTACGAAGCTTTCTTT
CASSLGAAYEAFF
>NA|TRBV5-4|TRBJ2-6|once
TGTGCCAGCAGCTTTAGTTCTGGGGCCAACGTCCTGACTTTC
CASSFSSGANVLTF
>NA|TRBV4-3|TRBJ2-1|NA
TGCGCCAGCAGCCAAGATTTCTACGATGAGCAGTTCTTC
CASSQDFYDEQFF
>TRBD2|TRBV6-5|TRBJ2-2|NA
TGTGCCAGCAGTTTATTAGCGGGACATAACACCGGGGAGCTGTTTTTT
CASSLLAGHNTGELFF
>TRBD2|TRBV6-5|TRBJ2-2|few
TGTGCCAGCAGTTATTGGCGGGGGGATAACACCGGGGAGCTGTTTTTT
CASSYWRGDNTGELFF
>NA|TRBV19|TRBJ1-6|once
TGTGCCAGTAGTATCCAACATCAGGGCCCATGGGCACCCCTCCACTTT
CASSIQHQGPWAPLHF
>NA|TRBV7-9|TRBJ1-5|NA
TGTGCCAGCAGCCCAGGGGCGAGCAATCAGCCCCAGCATTTT
CASSPGASNQPQHF
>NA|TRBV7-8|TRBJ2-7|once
TGTGCCAGCAGCTTAGAGGACAGTTACTACGAGCAGTACTTC
CASSLEDSYYEQYF
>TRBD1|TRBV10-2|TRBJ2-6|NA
TGCGCCAGCAGGGCGACAGGGGCATCTGGGGCCAACGTCCTGACTTTC
CASRATGASGANVLTF
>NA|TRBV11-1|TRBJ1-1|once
TGTGCCAGCAGCTTAGGAGGGAACACTGAAGCTTTCTTT
CASSLGGNTEAFF
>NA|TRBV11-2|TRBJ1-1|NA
TGTGCCAGCAACCGGGTGAGGGGAGGCACTGAAGCTTTCTTT
CASNRVRGGTEAFF
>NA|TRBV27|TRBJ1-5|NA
TGTGCCAGCAGTCCAGGAACGATCAGCAATCAGCCCCAGCATTTT
CASSPGTISNQPQHF
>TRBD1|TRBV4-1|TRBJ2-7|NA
TGCGCCAGCAGCCAAGGACAGGGGAACTCCTACGAGCAGTACTTC
CASSQGQGNSYEQYF
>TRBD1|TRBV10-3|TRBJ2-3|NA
TGTGCCACCAAACCCCGAGGACAGGGGGGGAGGACAGATACGCAGTATTTT
CATKPRGQGGRTDTQYF
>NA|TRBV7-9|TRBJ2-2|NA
TGTGCCAGCAGCCCACTTAGGGGGTTGGGGACCATGAACACCGGGGAGCTGTTTTTT
CASSPLRGLGTMNTGELFF
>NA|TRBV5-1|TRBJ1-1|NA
TGCGCCAGCAGCTTGGAGGGGAGGGGTGAAGCTTTCTTT
CASSLEGRGEAFF
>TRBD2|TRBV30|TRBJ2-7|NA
TGTGCCTGGAGGGCTAGCGGGCCTGCCTTCGAGCAGTACTTC
CAWRASGPAFEQYF
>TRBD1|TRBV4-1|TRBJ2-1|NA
TGCGCCAGCAGCTTCCAACAGGGGAGCTCCTACAATGAGCAGTTCTTC
CASSFQQGSSYNEQFF
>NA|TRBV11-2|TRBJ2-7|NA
TGTGCCAGCAGCACTACCTACGAGCAGTACTTC
CASSTTYEQYF
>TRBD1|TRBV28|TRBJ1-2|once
TGTGCCAGCAGAAAGGGACAGGGGGGTGGCTACACCTTC
CASRKGQGGGYTF
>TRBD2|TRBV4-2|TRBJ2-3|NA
TGTGCCAGCAGCCAAGGCCGGGGGGGCACAGATACGCAGTATTTT
CASSQGRGGTDTQYF
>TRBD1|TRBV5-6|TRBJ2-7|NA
TGTGCCAGCAGCACCGGGACAGGGAACGAGCAGTACTTC
CASSTGTGNEQYF
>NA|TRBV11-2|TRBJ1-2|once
TGTGCCAGCAGCTTAGCTCCGGGATCTAACTATGGCTACACCTTC
CASSLAPGSNYGYTF
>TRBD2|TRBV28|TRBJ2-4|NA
TGTGCCAGCAGTTTAGGGAGGGCAACCAAAAACATTCAGTACTTC
CASSLGRATKNIQYF
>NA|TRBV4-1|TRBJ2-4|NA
TGCGCCAGCACACCCGAGGCTGGGCAGGGGAGGGCTCTAGCCAAAAACATTCAGTACTTC
CASTPEAGQGRALAKNIQYF
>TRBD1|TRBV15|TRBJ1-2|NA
TGTGCCACCAGCAGAGGTTCTGCGGACAGGGGGCGAGTAGGCTATGGCTACACCTTC
CATSRGSADRGRVGYGYTF
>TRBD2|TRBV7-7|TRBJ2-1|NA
TGTGCCAGCAGCTTAACTAGCGGGACCTACAATGAGCAGTTCTTC
CASSLTSGTYNEQFF
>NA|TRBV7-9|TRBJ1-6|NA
TGTGCCAGCAGCCCCCCAGAGGGAGCCAGATCACCCCTCCACTTT
CASSPPEGARSPLHF
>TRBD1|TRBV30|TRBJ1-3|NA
TGTGCCTGGAGTGGGGACAGGGGGAAAGGAAACACCATATATTTT
CAWSGDRGKGNTIYF
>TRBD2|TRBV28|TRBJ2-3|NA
TGTGCCAGCAGTTTTGGTTTTGGGTTTTTGGGCGGGGGGGGCGGGGAAACCACAGATACGCAGTATTTT
CASSFGFGFLGGGGGETTDTQYF
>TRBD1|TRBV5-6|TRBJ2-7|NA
TGTGCCAGCAGCCCTGGACAGGGACCCTACGAGCAGTACTTC
CASSPGQGPYEQYF
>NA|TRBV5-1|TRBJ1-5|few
TGCGCCAGCAGCTTGGGGACAGCCAATCAGCCCCAGCATTTT
CASSLGTANQPQHF
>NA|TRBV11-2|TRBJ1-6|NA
TGTGCCAGCAGCACGCGGGGGGGAAATTCACCCCTCCACTTT
CASSTRGGNSPLHF